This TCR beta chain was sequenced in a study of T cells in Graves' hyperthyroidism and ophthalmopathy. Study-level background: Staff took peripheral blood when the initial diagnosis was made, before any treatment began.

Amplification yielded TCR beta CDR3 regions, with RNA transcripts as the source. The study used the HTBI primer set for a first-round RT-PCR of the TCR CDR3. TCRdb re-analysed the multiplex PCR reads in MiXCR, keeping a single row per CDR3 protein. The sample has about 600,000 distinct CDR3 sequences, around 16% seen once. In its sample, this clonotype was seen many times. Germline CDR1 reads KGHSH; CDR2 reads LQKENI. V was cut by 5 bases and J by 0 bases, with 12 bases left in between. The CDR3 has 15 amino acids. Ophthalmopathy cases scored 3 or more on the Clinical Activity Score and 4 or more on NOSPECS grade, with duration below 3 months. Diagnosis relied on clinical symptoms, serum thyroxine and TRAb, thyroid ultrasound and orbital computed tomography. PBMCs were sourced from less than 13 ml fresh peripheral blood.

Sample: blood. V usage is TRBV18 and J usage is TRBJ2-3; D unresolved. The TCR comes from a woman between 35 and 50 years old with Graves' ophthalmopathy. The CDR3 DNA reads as TGTGCCAGCTCAAAGGCACCCACAAGCACAGATACGCAGTATTTT. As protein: CASSKAPTSTDTQYF.